The 3 T cell receptor beta chains below come from one sample, sequenced in a study of T cell responses to AZD1222 COVID-19 vaccine. Only in-frame clones appear in the TCRdb table, and some are missing; sequencing was by immunoSEQ multiplex PCR. Counted here are approximately 77,000 clones, 92% occurring once; the ten biggest clones make up 4% to 5.5%. Here the sequenced sample was peripheral blood, taken 28 days after the second AZD1222 dose. All receptors derive from an adult who received the AZD1222 COVID-19 vaccine.

The CDR3 nucleotides are TGTGCCAGTACGGTGGGGAACATTCAGTACTTC. Translated: CASTVGNIQYF. The gene calls are TRBV19 and TRBJ2-4; unclear D gene. The CDR3 covers 11 residues. The V end was cut by 7 bases, the J end by 7 bases, with 8 bases between. Germline lookup yields CDR1 LNHDA and CDR2 SQIVND (reference sequence).

This clone was detected only once. V is TRBV7-3 and J is TRBJ2-1, with TRBD2 as a possible D gene (6 bases). The V end lost 4 bases, the J end lost 0 bases, and 19 bases lay between the germline ends. CDR1 is SGHTA, CDR2 FQGTGA, per germline. The CDR3 runs to 18 residues. CDR3: CASSYSGGRTGSYNEQFF. The CDR3 DNA is TGTGCCAGCAGCTACAGTGGAGGGAGGACTGGCTCCTACAATGAGCAGTTCTTC.

CDR3 DNA sequence: TGTGCCAGCAGCAAAGAGGGGCCTCGGGGCACTGAAGCTTTCTTT. Translating gives CASSKEGPRGTEAFF. This chain joins TRBV5-4 and TRBJ1-1; possibly TRBD1 for D (5 bases). In germline, CDR1 is SGHNT, CDR2 YYREEE (reference sequence). Trimming shortened V by 4 bases and J by 4 bases, and 17 bases separated the two germline ends. The CDR3 sequence is 15 residues long.